Listed below are T cell receptor beta chains from one sample, sequenced in a study of control samples from healthy donors and cancer patients. The method was immunoSEQ multiplex PCR; TCRdb's version includes in-frame clones alone and lacks a portion of them. The sample yields 79,000 or so clones, 70% to 90% seen once. The sample was PBMCs. These receptor sequences come from a woman aged 45-65 years with colorectal cancer. CDR3s include the opening cysteine and the closing phenylalanine or tryptophan. A D gene is named only where the DNA matches it firmly. Clone sizes are given selectively: once, few, many, or a class where the clone is expanded.

J gene | V gene | D gene | CDR3 length | clone size | CDR3 DNA | CDR3 protein
TRBJ2-2 | TRBV10-3 | . | 15 | . | TGTGCCATCAGCCGCGGACCCACGACCACCGGGGAGCTGTTTTTT | CAISRGPTTTGELFF
TRBJ1-5 | TRBV6-5 | . | 15 | . | TGTGCCAGCAGTTACTCGAATATTGGGGGACAGCCCCAGCATTTT | CASSYSNIGGQPQHF
TRBJ1-2 | TRBV19 | . | 15 | . | TGTGCCAGTAGTATGGATTGGGGAGGGGTGGACGGCTACACCTTC | CASSMDWGGVDGYTF
TRBJ2-5 | TRBV7-2 | . | 15 | . | TGTGCCAGCAGCTTAGCGCAAACTAGATCTGAGACCCAGTACTTC | CASSLAQTRSETQYF
TRBJ2-2 | TRBV6-6 | . | 15 | once | TGTGCCAGCAACCAACCGGGACATAACACCGGGGAGCTGTTTTTT | CASNQPGHNTGELFF
TRBJ2-3 | TRBV20-1 | . | 15 | . | TGCAGTGCTAGTCTGAGAGGGGCGCGGACAGATACGCAGTATTTT | CSASLRGARTDTQYF
TRBJ2-3 | TRBV18 | . | 15 | . | TGTGCCAGCTCCGACGTTGCGGTTAGCACAGATACGCAGTATTTT | CASSDVAVSTDTQYF
TRBJ1-1 | TRBV7-2 | TRBD1 | 16 | . | TGTGCCAGCAGCTTAGGTTTGACAGGGGGCGCGGGTGAAGCTTTCTTT | CASSLGLTGGAGEAFF
TRBJ1-3 | TRBV21-1 | . | 16 | . | TGTGCCAGCAGCTCAAGACGACAGGGGTTTGGAAACACCATATATTTT | CASSSRRQGFGNTIYF
TRBJ1-2 | TRBV4-3 | . | 16 | . | TGCGCCAGCAGCCAAGATCCGGGGGGATTGAACTATGGCTACACCTTC | CASSQDPGGLNYGYTF
TRBJ2-1 | TRBV28 | TRBD2 | 14 | . | TGTGCCACCTTGACTAGCGGGTCTTACAATGAGCAGTTCTTC | CATLTSGSYNEQFF
TRBJ1-2 | TRBV9 | . | 12 | . | TGTGCCAGCAGCGAGAATAGCTATGGCTACACCTTC | CASSENSYGYTF
TRBJ1-3 | TRBV7-2 | TRBD1 | 16 | . | TGTGCCAGCAGCTTAGTTTCCGGGACAGCAGGAAACACCATATATTTT | CASSLVSGTAGNTIYF
TRBJ2-1 | TRBV6-5 | TRBD2 | 16 | . | TGTGCCAGCAGTTACGCCGGGACTAGGAAGGACAATGAGCAGTTCTTC | CASSYAGTRKDNEQFF
TRBJ2-5 | TRBV4-2 | . | 13 | . | TGTGCCAGCAGCCAAAATTACCAAGAGACCCAGTACTTC | CASSQNYQETQYF
TRBJ1-4 | TRBV19 | . | 16 | . | TGTGCCAGTAGTATGGGGCAGAGACTAACTAATGAAAAACTGTTTTTT | CASSMGQRLTNEKLFF
TRBJ2-5 | TRBV14 | TRBD2 | 14 | . | TGTGCCAGCAGCTTCCGAGCGGGGGAAGAGACCCAGTACTTC | CASSFRAGEETQYF
TRBJ2-2 | TRBV5-1 | TRBD1 | 17 | once | TGCGCCAGCAGCCCTCAGCCGGCAGGGGGCAACACCGGGGAGCTGTTTTTT | CASSPQPAGGNTGELFF
TRBJ1-2 | TRBV12-5 | TRBD1 | 14 | . | TGTGCTAGTGGTTCCCCCGTGACAGGGGGCAGCTACACCTTC | CASGSPVTGGSYTF
TRBJ1-1 | TRBV19 | . | 14 | . | TGTGCCAGTAGTTCGAGGACGCTTAACACTGAAGCTTTCTTT | CASSSRTLNTEAFF
TRBJ1-6 | TRBV19 | . | 17 | . | TGTGCCAGTAGTATAAGGGGGATCAGCTCCTATAATTCACCCCTCCACTTT | CASSIRGISSYNSPLHF
TRBJ2-2 | TRBV18 | . | 13 | . | TGTGCCAGCTCACCATTGGGCACCGGGGAGCTGTTTTTT | CASSPLGTGELFF
TRBJ2-2 | TRBV9 | . | 16 | . | TGTGCCAGCAGCCCCCTCAGTGGTCCTGACACCGGGGAGCTGTTTTTT | CASSPLSGPDTGELFF
TRBJ1-1 | TRBV5-5 | . | 14 | . | TGTGCCAGCAGCTTCCGGGCTAAGAACACTGAAGCTTTCTTT | CASSFRAKNTEAFF
TRBJ1-1 | TRBV28 | . | 16 | once | TGTGCCAGCAGTTTATTTAGCACAGGGCTGAACACTGAAGCTTTCTTT | CASSLFSTGLNTEAFF
TRBJ1-3 | TRBV15 | TRBD1 | 15 | once | TGTGCCACCAGCAGGGACAGGGGACCTGGAAACACCATATATTTT | CATSRDRGPGNTIYF
TRBJ2-2 | TRBV5-1 | TRBD1 | 13 | . | TGCGCCAGCAGCCAGACAGGGGGCAGAGAGCTGTTTTTT | CASSQTGGRELFF
TRBJ2-1 | TRBV24-1 | TRBD2 | 19 | . | TGTGCCACCAGTGACAATCTATCGTCCGGGACTAGCTCCTACAATGAGCAGTTCTTC | CATSDNLSSGTSSYNEQFF
TRBJ2-5 | TRBV19 | TRBD2 | 14 | . | TGTGCCAGTAGGACGGGGGGGCCTGGAGAGACCCAGTACTTC | CASRTGGPGETQYF
TRBJ2-5 | TRBV10-3 | TRBD2 | 14 | . | TGTGCCATCAGTACGACCCCGGGGGGAGAGACCCAGTACTTC | CAISTTPGGETQYF
TRBJ1-2 | TRBV18 | . | 17 | . | TGTGCCAGCTCACCGCTGGGGGTTGGGGCAGCCTGGCGTGGCTACACCTTC | CASSPLGVGAAWRGYTF
TRBJ2-3 | TRBV28 | . | 16 | . | TGTGCCAGCAGTTTAATGGTCGGGGGCCGCACAGATACGCAGTATTTT | CASSLMVGGRTDTQYF
TRBJ1-2 | TRBV6-1 | . | 14 | . | TGTGCCAGCAGTGAATCAGGGCCCCTTGGTGGCTACACCTTC | CASSESGPLGGYTF
TRBJ1-1 | TRBV18 | . | 14 | once | TGTGCCAGCTCACCGTCAGCCTTGAACACTGAAGCTTTCTTT | CASSPSALNTEAFF
TRBJ2-5 | TRBV24-1 | . | 12 | . | TGTGCCACCAGTGTGGGAAAGGAGACCCAGTACTTC | CATSVGKETQYF